The 29 T cell receptor beta chains below come from one sample, sequenced in a study of blood T cell repertoires in COVID-19. Method: immunoSEQ multiplex PCR; TCRdb's copy keeps in-frame clones and lacks some. Among around 260,000 clones listed, more than 80% were seen once. Sequenced: peripheral blood. The origin of the receptors is a woman aged 25 to 39 with active or convalescent COVID-19.

The J gene is TRBJ2-7, the V gene TRBV27, with D possibly being TRBD2 (6 bases). The CDR3 runs to 16 residues. The germline V and J ends were trimmed by 6 bases and 4 bases, with 22 bases remaining between them. The germline CDR1 and CDR2 sequences are MNHEY and SMNVEV (reference sequence). Written as DNA, the CDR3 is TGTGCCAGCAGCCTAAGGGCTCAGGGAGGTTTTTACGAGCAGTACTTC. Amino acid sequence: CASSLRAQGGFYEQYF.

The chain carries TRBV15 and TRBJ1-2; 10 bases align to TRBD1. Germline CDR1 and CDR2: LNHNV and YYDKDF (reference sequence). The V segment lost 4 bases and the J segment 8 bases; nucleotides outside the gene matches: 7. The CDR3 loop spans 14 amino acids. This CDR3 is CATSNGQGEWGYTF. The CDR3 nucleotides read TGTGCCACCAGCAACGGACAGGGGGAGTGGGGCTACACCTTC.

V and J are TRBV19 and TRBJ1-3, with 8 bases matching TRBD1. The germline CDR1 and CDR2 sequences are LNHDA and SQIVND (reference sequence). This CDR3 is built from 17 residues. The V segment lost 6 bases and the J segment 0 bases; nucleotides outside the gene matches: 10. The CDR3 sequence is CASRLTPGQVSGNTIYF. The CDR3 nucleotides read TGTGCCAGTAGACTCACCCCGGGACAGGTCTCTGGAAACACCATATATTTT.

The chain employs TRBV11-2 and TRBJ2-3; 14 nucleotides agree with TRBD2. CDR3 length: 16 amino acids. Trimming took 6 bases from V and 4 from J; bases not matched to a gene: 6. CDR1 is SGHAT, CDR2 FQNNGV, per germline. In nucleotides, the CDR3 is TGTGCCAGCAGTCCGACTAGCGGGGGGGCCCCAGATACGCAGTATTTT. It specifies CASSPTSGGAPDTQYF.

This clone is a singleton in its sample. This sequence joins TRBV6-1 and TRBJ1-5; 12 bases map to TRBD1. The CDR3 is 15 residues long. J lost 6 bases, V lost 2 bases, and 2 bases had no gene match. Looked up from germline, CDR1 is MNHNS and CDR2 is SASEGT. CDR3 DNA: TGTGCCAGCAGTGAACCGGGACAGGGGGCTCAGCCCCAGCATTTT. Residues: CASSEPGQGAQPQHF.

The chain uses TRBV18 and TRBJ1-1; D gene unclear. The CDR3 loop spans 13 amino acids. The ends were cut back, 3 bases at V and 6 bases at J, with 11 bases in the middle. Germline V gene data show CDR1 as KGHSH and CDR2 as LQKENI. DNA for the CDR3: TGTGCCAGCTCACCCCAGCGGTCCGCTGAAGCTTTCTTT. This sequence encodes CASSPQRSAEAFF.

This sequence joins TRBV7-9 and TRBJ2-5, with TRBD2 matching 11 bases. J was trimmed by 4 bases and V by 8 bases; bases with no gene match: 0. Germline CDR1 SEHNR, CDR2 FQNEAQ (reference sequence). The CDR3 spans 12 residues. In DNA form, the CDR3 reads TGTGCCAGCCTAGCGGGGGGAGAGACCCAGTACTTC. Protein: CASLAGGETQYF.

Comments on this clone: The same CDR3 arises from other DNA sequences in this sample as well. J is TRBJ2-6 and V is TRBV11-3; 9 nucleotides agree with TRBD2. Germline V gives CDR1 SGHNT, CDR2 YENEEA. The trim removed 3 bases at V and 4 bases at J, leaving 7 bases unmatched. CDR3 size: 17 residues. The CDR3 here is CASSFRRGGGGANVLTF. The DNA of the CDR3 is TGTGCCAGCAGCTTCCGGCGGGGGGGCGGGGGGGCCAACGTCCTGACTTTC.

V gene TRBV27 combines with J gene TRBJ1-1, with D unclear. The germline V and J ends were trimmed by 3 bases and 3 bases, with 11 bases remaining between them. Germline V gene sequence: CDR1 MNHEY, CDR2 SMNVEV (reference sequence). The CDR3 totals 14 residues. The CDR3 sequence is CASSFVPLDTEAFF. CDR3 coding DNA: TGTGCCAGCAGTTTTGTCCCCCTCGACACTGAAGCTTTCTTT.

The chain links TRBV6-2 or TRBV6-3 to TRBJ2-3, with TRBD2 matching over 11 bases. Germline CDR1 MNHEY, CDR2 SVGEGT. This CDR3 contains 15 residues. The V and J ends lost 2 bases and 8 bases, in that order; junction bases with no gene match: 6. CDR3 amino acids: CASSYISGGAGTQYF. The CDR3 bases are TGTGCCAGCAGTTACATTAGCGGGGGGGCTGGTACGCAGTATTTT.

The chain has TRBV4-1 and TRBJ2-7, with a tentative D call TRBD2 (6 bases). The CDR3 loop spans 16 amino acids. The V and J ends lost 0 bases and 4 bases respectively, with 16 bases between them. The V gene's germline CDR1 is MGHRA and CDR2 YSYEKL. CDR3 DNA sequence: TGCGCCAGCAGCCAAGAAATCGGGGGTCTCGGATACGAGCAGTACTTC. This sequence encodes CASSQEIGGLGYEQYF.

The chain carries TRBV13 and TRBJ1-6; D call uncertain. The germline gives CDR1 PRHDT, CDR2 FYEKMQ (reference sequence). The CDR3 contains 17 residues. The V gene lost 0 bases and the J gene lost 11 bases, with 20 bases spanning the gap. The CDR3 here is CASSLGSRPGMGAPLHF. In DNA, the CDR3 is TGTGCCAGCAGCTTAGGCTCGCGGCCGGGGATGGGTGCACCCCTCCACTTT.

The V call is TRBV11-2, the J call TRBJ1-2, with 8 bases fitting TRBD1. Germline CDR1 reads SGHAT; CDR2 reads FQNNGV. J lost 7 bases, V lost 5 bases, and 9 bases had no gene match. The CDR3 totals 14 residues. The CDR3 coding sequence is TGTGCCAGCAGCCATTATCAGGGGGCGGGTGGCTACACCTTC. Encoded protein: CASSHYQGAGGYTF.

The chain employs TRBV5-1 and TRBJ1-5; no clear D. Germline V gene data show CDR1 as SGHRS and CDR2 as YFSETQ. The CDR3 totals 15 residues. Between the trimmed V and J ends, which lost 6 bases and 4 bases, there was a span of 17 bases. Here the CDR3 DNA reads TGCGCCAGCAAGCGGTCCATTGAAACGAATCAGCCCCAGCATTTT. Translation: CASKRSIETNQPQHF.

The V gene is TRBV18, the J gene TRBJ2-7, with TRBD2 matching 10 bases. The CDR3 totals 15 residues. V was pared by 6 bases and J by 7 bases, with 12 bases of the junction left unmatched. The germline CDR1 and CDR2 sequences are KGHSH and LQKENI. CDR3 protein: CASSRETAGGNEQYF. The DNA for the CDR3 is TGTGCCAGCTCCCGTGAGACAGCGGGGGGGAATGAGCAGTACTTC.

The chain carries TRBV14 and TRBJ1-4; the D is unclear. V was shortened by 4 bases and J by 5 bases, with 17 bases between the two germline ends. CDR3 length: 16 amino acids. Germline V gene lookup returns CDR1 SGHDN and CDR2 FVKESK. As DNA, the CDR3 is TGTGCCAGCAGCCCGAGAGGCCTCCTGGTCAATGAAAAACTGTTTTTT. It codes for CASSPRGLLVNEKLFF.

This clone has only one observation. The chain carries TRBV3-1 (or the pseudogene TRBV3-2) and TRBJ2-1; D unclear. Germline CDR1 is LGHDT and CDR2 is YNNKEL (reference sequence). The V end was cut by 3 bases, the J end by 9 bases, with 9 bases between. This CDR3 has 12 residues. CDR3 DNA sequence: TGTGCCAGCAGCCAGTCTCTCGGTGAGCAGTTCTTC. It codes for CASSQSLGEQFF.

The chain carries TRBV19 and TRBJ1-4; 7 positions match TRBD1. The V gene's germline CDR1 is LNHDA and CDR2 SQIVND (reference sequence). The CDR3 sequence is 13 residues long. With 5 bases clipped from V and 6 bases from J, the junction kept 3 bases outside the gene matches. For the CDR3, the DNA is TGTGCCAGTAGTTGGCAGGGGGATGAAAAACTGTTTTTT. Protein: CASSWQGDEKLFF.

The chain employs TRBV19 and TRBJ1-5; D perhaps matches TRBD1 (5 bases). CDR3 size: 16 residues. In germline, CDR1 is LNHDA, CDR2 SQIVND (reference sequence). The V gene lost 1 base and the J gene lost 3 bases, with 13 bases spanning the gap. CDR3 bases: TGTGCCAGTAGTATAGTTTTGGGGCCTCCCAATCAGCCCCAGCATTTT. Translated, it gives CASSIVLGPPNQPQHF.

This chain connects TRBV3-1 (or the pseudogene TRBV3-2) to TRBJ1-2; no clear D. CDR1 is LGHDT and CDR2 is YNNKEL in the germline V gene (reference sequence). The V gene lost 3 bases and the J gene lost 6 bases, with 8 bases spanning the gap. This CDR3 is built from 12 residues. As DNA, the CDR3 is TGTGCCAGCAGCCACGGAGGGAATGGCTACACCTTC. Amino acids: CASSHGGNGYTF.

This sequence joins TRBV7-8 and TRBJ2-5; maybe TRBD2 (6 bases). CDR3 length equals 15 residues. The V gene lost 5 bases and the J gene lost 2 bases, with 15 bases spanning the gap. CDR1 and CDR2 (germline): SGHVS, FQNEAQ. The CDR3 nucleotides are TGTGCCAGCAGCCCCTACCCGACTAGACAAGAGACCCAGTACTTC. Its protein is CASSPYPTRQETQYF.

The chain combines TRBV3-1 (or the pseudogene TRBV3-2) with TRBJ1-1; D gene uncertain. This CDR3 region has 13 residues. V shed 6 bases and J shed 1 base, with 9 bases lying between them. The V gene's germline CDR1 is LGHDT and CDR2 YNNKEL (reference sequence). The CDR3 nucleotides are TGTGCCAGCAGACCCCGGTGGAACACTGAAGCTTTCTTT. Translation: CASRPRWNTEAFF.

CDR3 nucleotide sequence: TGTGCCAGCAGCTTAACGGGCGGGGCGTCCTACAATGAGCAGTTCTTC. This translates into CASSLTGGASYNEQFF. The V gene is TRBV7-3, the J gene TRBJ2-1; possibly TRBD2 for D (6 bases). Germline loops: CDR1 SGHTA, CDR2 FQGTGA. The CDR3 spans 16 residues. V was cut by 0 bases and J by 1 base, with 10 bases left in between.

This clone was observed a single time. CDR3 nucleotide sequence: TGTGCCAGCAGTTACGAACCGGGACTAATGACCAGCGGGGACTACAATGAGCAGTTCTTC. Translating gives CASSYEPGLMTSGDYNEQFF. The genes are TRBV6-2 or TRBV6-3 and TRBJ2-1, with TRBD2 matching over 7 bases. CDR3 length equals 20 residues. Germline V CDR1 and CDR2: MNHEY, SVGEGT. J gave up 3 bases and V 2 bases, and 19 bases lay outside the gene matches.

In its sample, this clone was seen once. The chain is built from TRBV7-2 and TRBJ2-5; 7 bases agree with TRBD2. V shed 5 bases and J 3 bases; nucleotides not matched to a gene: 6. Germline CDR1 and CDR2: SGHTA and FQGNSA. There are 14 residues in the CDR3. The CDR3 spells CASSTQRGKETQYF. CDR3 DNA: TGTGCCAGCAGCACCCAGCGGGGAAAAGAGACCCAGTACTTC. The full variable domain, rest sourced from reference TRBV7-2 and TRBJ2-5, is GAGVSQSPSNKVTEKGKDVELRCDPISGHTALYWYRQSLGQGLEFLIYFQGNSAPDKSGLPSDRFSAERTGGSVSTLTIQRTQQEDSAVYLCASSTQRGKETQYFGPGTRLLVL.

This rearrangement joins TRBV11-2 to TRBJ2-1, with D possibly TRBD2 on 5 matching bases. Germline CDR1 is SGHAT and CDR2 is FQNNGV. V was trimmed by 0 bases and J by 3 bases, leaving 9 bases between them. The CDR3 consists of 15 residues. CDR3 nucleotide sequence: TGTGCCAGCAGCTTAGATCTAAGCGGCTACAATGAGCAGTTCTTC. It specifies CASSLDLSGYNEQFF.

This clone was counted only a few times. This CDR3 is CASSSPVGGGQCEQYF. CDR3 nucleotides: TGTGCCAGCAGTTCCCCCGTGGGCGGGGGGCAATGCGAGCAGTACTTC. V gene TRBV6-2 or TRBV6-3 combines with J gene TRBJ2-7, with 8 bases that match TRBD2. In germline, CDR1 is MNHEY, CDR2 SVGEGT. V lost 4 bases, J lost 6 bases, and 14 bases stayed unmatched. The CDR3 runs 16 residues.

The chain uses TRBV28 and TRBJ2-1, with TRBD2 identical over 16 bases. CDR1 and CDR2 (germline): MDHEN, SYDVKM. The trim removed 4 bases at V and 10 bases at J, leaving 10 bases unmatched. CDR3 length: 17 amino acids. The CDR3 region is CASSSRGTSGGAREQFF. CDR3 nucleotides: TGTGCCAGCAGTTCCCGAGGGACTAGCGGGGGGGCAAGGGAGCAGTTCTTC.

The chain carries TRBV28 and TRBJ1-3; a possible D gene is TRBD1 (5 bases). The CDR3 has 15 residues. Germline CDR1 is MDHEN and CDR2 is SYDVKM. V was trimmed by 2 bases and J by 9 bases, leaving 17 bases between them. The CDR3 DNA reads TGTGCCAGCAGTTTACCTCCCGTTGGGCAGGGCACCATATATTTT. Translating gives CASSLPPVGQGTIYF. The complete variable domain, with remaining parts taken from reference TRBV28 and TRBJ1-3, reads DVKVTQSSRYLVKRTGEKVFLECVQDMDHENMFWYRQDPGLGLRLIYFSYDVKMKEKGDIPEGYSVSREKKERFSLILESASTNQTSMYLCASSLPPVGQGTIYFGEGSWLTVV.